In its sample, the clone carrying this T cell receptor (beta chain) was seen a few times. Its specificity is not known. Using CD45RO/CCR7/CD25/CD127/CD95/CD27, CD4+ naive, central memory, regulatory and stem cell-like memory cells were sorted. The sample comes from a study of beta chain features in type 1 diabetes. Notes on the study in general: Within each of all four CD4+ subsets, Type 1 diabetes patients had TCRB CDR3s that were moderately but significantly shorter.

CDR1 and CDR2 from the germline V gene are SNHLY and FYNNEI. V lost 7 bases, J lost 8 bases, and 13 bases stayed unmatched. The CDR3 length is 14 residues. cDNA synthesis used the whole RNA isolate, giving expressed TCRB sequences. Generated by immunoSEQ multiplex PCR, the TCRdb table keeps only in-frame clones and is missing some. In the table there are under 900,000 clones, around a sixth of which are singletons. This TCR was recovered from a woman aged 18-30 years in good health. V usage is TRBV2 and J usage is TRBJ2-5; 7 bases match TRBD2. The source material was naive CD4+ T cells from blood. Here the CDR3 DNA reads TGTGCCAGCACCCCGGAAGCGGGATTGGAAACCCAGTACTTC. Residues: CASTPEAGLETQYF.